This T cell receptor beta chain was documented in a study of T cells in localized non-small cell lung cancer. TCRdb keeps only in-frame clones here, not all; method: immunoSEQ multiplex PCR. The sample contains about 40,000 clones, more than 75% of which appear only once. The study's findings and limits: Of the top 100 tumor clones, median 57 were in adjacent lung, 25 to 30 among its top 100. Compared with tumor, uninvolved adjacent lung displayed greater T cell clonality, ranking highest overall. Heterogeneity within the tumor remains possible, as just one region underwent sequencing. An association was observed between higher blood T cell density and longer overall survival.

Germline V CDR1 and CDR2: KGHSH, LQKENI. The CDR3 runs to 14 residues. Trimming took 6 bases from V and 2 from J, leaving 13 bases between them. Details on this clone: Its antigen remains unknown.

V gene TRBV18 combines with J gene TRBJ1-1; D uncertain. The sample in question was peripheral blood, obtained before any cancer treatment. The TCR originated in a man aged 18 to 49 with stage I lung adenocarcinoma. The DNA for the CDR3 is TGTGCCAGCTCCCCAGCTACGGTTAACACTGAAGCTTTCTTT. It is translated as CASSPATVNTEAFF.